This passage covers 19 T cell receptor beta chains from one sample sequenced in a study of post-analysis software for immune sequencing data. These TCRs are of unknown antigen specificity. Presence of unique molecular identifiers characterized the TCR beta cDNA libraries. TCRdb redid the calling of the PCR reads with MiXCR, one entry per CDR3 protein. The table has hundreds of thousands of distinct CDR3 sequences, over 45% seen once. Study findings and constraints: TRBV segments more frequent in patients than in controls numbered roughly five and included TRBV5-6, TRBV5-1 and TRBV20-1.

The sample was blood. The receptors derive from a girl aged 2 to 9 with multiple sclerosis.

The chain employs TRBV7-9 and TRBJ2-5; 10 nucleotides align to TRBD2. Germline CDR1 and CDR2: SEHNR and FQNEAQ (reference sequence). The CDR3 totals 16 residues. The trim removed 5 bases at V and 3 bases at J, leaving 9 bases unmatched. Here the CDR3 reads CASSAYSGGTEETQYF. As DNA, the CDR3 is TGTGCCAGCAGCGCCTATAGCGGGGGGACTGAAGAGACCCAGTACTTC. Variable domain in full (rest from reference TRBV7-9 and TRBJ2-5): DTGVSQNPRHKITKRGQNVTFRCDPISEHNRLYWYRQTLGQGPEFLTYFQNEAQLEKSRLLSDRFSAERPKGSFSTLEIQRTEQGDSAMYLCASSAYSGGTEETQYFGPGTRLLVL.

The V gene is TRBV27, the J gene TRBJ2-7; 7 positions agree with TRBD1. In germline, CDR1 is MNHEY, CDR2 SMNVEV (reference sequence). J gave up 0 bases and V 5 bases, and 7 bases lay outside the gene matches. The CDR3 totals 15 residues. CDR3 region: CASSPNRGNSYEQYF. The CDR3 region has the DNA TGTGCCAGCAGTCCTAACAGGGGAAACTCCTACGAGCAGTACTTC.

This clonotype was seen a handful of times. This sequence joins TRBV20-1 and TRBJ2-6; no reliable D call. V lost 2 bases to trimming and J lost 0 bases, with 14 bases between them. CDR1 and CDR2 (germline): DFQATT, SNEGSKA (reference sequence). The CDR3 runs to 17 residues. The DNA for the CDR3 is TGCAGTGCTAGACTACCCGGACCTCACTCTGGGGCCAACGTCCTGACTTTC. This translates into CSARLPGPHSGANVLTF.

This sequence joins TRBV7-2 and TRBJ2-1; 8 bases align to TRBD1. The J segment lost 5 bases and the V segment lost 4 bases, leaving 4 bases of the junction unmatched. Germline CDR1 and CDR2: SGHTA and FQGNSA. The CDR3 is 14 residues long. The CDR3 reads CASSSDRVNNEQFF. The CDR3 DNA is TGTGCCAGCAGCTCGGACAGGGTCAACAATGAGCAGTTCTTC.

The CDR3 region has the DNA TGTGCCAGCAGTTACTCGAAACTAGCGGGAGAGAAAAATGAGCAGTTCTTC. It codes for CASSYSKLAGEKNEQFF. The chain couples TRBV6-6 to TRBJ2-1; 11 bases align to TRBD2. The CDR3 runs 17 residues. Germline assignment: CDR1 MNHNY and CDR2 SVGAGI (reference sequence). The junction had 8 bases not matched to a gene; V was cut back by 0 bases and J by 7 bases.

The chain combines TRBV2 with TRBJ2-7; D may be TRBD2 (5 bases). The germline V gene encodes CDR1 SNHLY and CDR2 FYNNEI. This CDR3 spans 13 amino acids. Trimming removed 9 bases from V and 0 bases from J, with 12 bases in between. This CDR3 reads CARDAGSSYEQYF. The CDR3 bases are TGTGCCAGGGACGCTGGGAGCTCCTACGAGCAGTACTTC.

The J gene is TRBJ2-3, the V gene TRBV2; TRBD1 matches 8 bases. The CDR3 runs 15 residues. Germline assignment: CDR1 SNHLY and CDR2 FYNNEI. V was clipped by 6 bases and J by 0 bases; unmatched bases: 5. The CDR3 sequence is CASSPGQDSTDTQYF. The DNA for the CDR3 is TGTGCCAGCAGCCCGGGACAGGATAGCACAGATACGCAGTATTTT.

The rearrangement links TRBV5-1 to TRBJ1-2; possibly TRBD1 for D (5 bases). This CDR3 spans 14 amino acids. The V gene lost 4 bases and the J gene lost 4 bases, with 14 bases spanning the gap. Germline V gene lookup returns CDR1 SGHRS and CDR2 YFSETQ. Here the CDR3 reads CASSQDTAGYGYTF. The CDR3, as DNA: TGCGCCAGCAGCCAGGACACCGCGGGCTATGGCTACACCTTC.

The chain carries TRBV7-2 and TRBJ2-4; D is perhaps TRBD2 (6 bases). V gave up 7 bases and J gave up 1 base, with 14 bases separating them. The CDR3 runs to 15 residues. Per germline, CDR1 SGHTA and CDR2 FQGNSA. The CDR3 loop reads CASNRDLGAKNIQYF. CDR3 DNA sequence: TGTGCCAGCAACCGGGACTTGGGGGCCAAAAACATTCAGTACTTC.

This clonotype showed up just once. The V and J genes are TRBV25-1 and TRBJ2-5; D may be TRBD1 (5 bases). The V end lost 1 base, the J end lost 2 bases, and 11 bases lay between the germline ends. CDR3 length equals 15 residues. Germline assignment: CDR1 MGHDK and CDR2 SYGVNS. Here the CDR3 reads CASSESGRVQETQYF. CDR3 coding DNA: TGTGCCAGCAGTGAATCTGGCAGGGTGCAAGAGACCCAGTACTTC. The entire variable domain, with the rest obtained from reference TRBV25-1 and TRBJ2-5, is as follows: EADIYQTPRYLVIGTGKKITLECSQTMGHDKMYWYQQDPGMELHLIHYSYGVNSTEKGDLSSESTVSRIRTEHFPLTLESARPSHTSQYLCASSESGRVQETQYFGPGTRLLVL.

The chain recombines TRBV7-2 with TRBJ2-7; TRBD1 matches 10 bases. The CDR3 has 14 residues. Losses at the gene ends were 5 bases for V and 11 bases for J; bases not matched to a gene: 12. Germline assignment: CDR1 SGHTA and CDR2 FQGNSA. The chain's CDR3 is CASSLGQGSLGKYF. In DNA, the CDR3 is TGTGCCAGCAGCCTGGGACAGGGGTCCCTAGGCAAGTACTTC.

In its sample, this clonotype was seen a few times. The chain is built from TRBV10-3 and TRBJ2-5, with unresolved D. V lost 4 bases and J lost 2, with 8 bases in between. Germline CDR1 and CDR2: ENHRY and SYGVKD. This CDR3 has 13 residues. As DNA, the CDR3 is TGTGCCATCAGTGTCGCAGTACAAGAGACCCAGTACTTC. The encoded protein is CAISVAVQETQYF.

The gene calls are TRBV20-1 and TRBJ2-2; the D is unclear. This CDR3 region has 16 residues. V was clipped by 0 bases and J by 2 bases, with 13 bases between them. CDR1 is DFQATT, CDR2 SNEGSKA, per germline (reference sequence). CDR3 in DNA: TGCAGTGCTAGAGAATACAGAGTCGCCAACACCGGGGAGCTGTTTTTT. Protein sequence: CSAREYRVANTGELFF.

This clonotype came up a few times. This chain connects TRBV2 to TRBJ2-5; D is ambiguous. The DNA end is a closer match to TRBJ2-7, so the J assignment may be wrong. Germline-derived CDR1 and CDR2 are SNHLY and FYNNEI. The CDR3 length is 12 residues. The CDR3 sequence is CASSAFSGEQYF. In DNA, the CDR3 is TGTGCCAGCAGTGCGTTCTCCGGCGAGCAGTACTTC.

This clonotype was counted a single time. The J gene is TRBJ2-1, the V gene TRBV7-9; unclear D gene. Germline lookup yields CDR1 SEHNR and CDR2 FQNEAQ (reference sequence). Trimming took 5 bases from V and 0 from J, leaving 17 bases between them. The CDR3 has 17 amino acids. This chain's CDR3 is CASSPSGKPSSYNEQFF. The DNA of the CDR3 is TGTGCCAGCAGCCCATCCGGCAAACCGAGCTCCTACAATGAGCAGTTCTTC.

This clonotype was seen more than once but under ten times. J is TRBJ2-1 and V is TRBV6-5; no firm D call. V gave up 4 bases and J gave up 6 bases, with 13 bases separating them. The CDR3 sequence is 14 residues long. Germline-derived CDR1 and CDR2 are MNHEY and SVGAGI. CDR3 bases: TGTGCCAGCAGTTTGACTCCCTCGGGCAATGAGCAGTTCTTC. Translating it yields CASSLTPSGNEQFF.

The V call is TRBV20-1, the J call TRBJ2-1; TRBD2 matches 10 bases. Unmatched junction bases numbered 10, after V lost 0 bases and J lost 8 bases. CDR1 and CDR2 from the germline V gene are DFQATT and SNEGSKA (reference sequence). The CDR3 is 16 residues long. The CDR3: CSARDGSGGAVDEQFF. For the CDR3, the DNA is TGCAGTGCTAGAGATGGGAGCGGGGGGGCCGTTGATGAGCAGTTCTTC.

As for this clonotype: Germline and junction disagree at one end, which may indicate a read error. V is TRBV29-1 and J is TRBJ1-1; no definite D call. The CDR3 totals 13 residues. In germline, CDR1 is SQVTM, CDR2 ANQGSEA. The CDR3 DNA is TGCAGCGTCGAAGGTACCCCTCAACCGGGAGCTTTCTTT. This translates into CSVEGTPQPGAFF.

The chain is built from TRBV11-2 and TRBJ2-2; D is perhaps TRBD2 (5 bases). Germline CDR1 is SGHAT and CDR2 is FQNNGV. The CDR3 totals 15 residues. V lost 0 bases and J lost 7, with 12 bases in between. Here the CDR3 reads CASSLELVAGGELFF. The CDR3 nucleotides are TGTGCCAGCAGCTTAGAGCTAGTTGCGGGCGGGGAGCTGTTTTTT.